This TCR beta chain was captured in a study of blood T cell repertoires in COVID-19. Germline V CDR1 and CDR2: LNHDA, SQIVND (reference sequence). The CDR3 contains 14 residues. V was pared by 6 bases and J by 5 bases, with 13 bases between. TCRdb's copy holds only in-frame clones and misses some; the assay was immunoSEQ multiplex PCR. The sample gives under 300,000 clones, approximately 90% of which show up once; about 2.1% is in the top ten. The sequenced material came from PBMCs or T cells enriched from blood (not recorded which). The chain uses TRBV19 and TRBJ2-2; D is perhaps TRBD2 (6 bases). This clonotype originated in a woman in her forties with acute COVID-19. CDR3: CASREGGGTGELFF. CDR3 sequence (DNA): TGTGCCAGTAGGGAGGGAGGAGGGACCGGGGAGCTGTTTTTT.